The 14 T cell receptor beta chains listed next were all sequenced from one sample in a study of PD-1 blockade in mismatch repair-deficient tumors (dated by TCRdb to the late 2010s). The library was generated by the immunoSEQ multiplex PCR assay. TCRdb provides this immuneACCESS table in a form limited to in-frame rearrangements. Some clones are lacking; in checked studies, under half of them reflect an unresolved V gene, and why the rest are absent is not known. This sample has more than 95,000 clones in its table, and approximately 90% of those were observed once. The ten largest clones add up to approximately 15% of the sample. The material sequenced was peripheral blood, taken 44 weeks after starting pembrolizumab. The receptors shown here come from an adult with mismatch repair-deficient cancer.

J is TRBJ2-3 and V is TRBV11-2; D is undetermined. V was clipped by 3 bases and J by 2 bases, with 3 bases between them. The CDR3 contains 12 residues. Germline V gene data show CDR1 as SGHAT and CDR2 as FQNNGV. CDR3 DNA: TGTGCCAGCAGCTTTGTCACAGATACGCAGTATTTT. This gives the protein CASSFVTDTQYF.

The CDR3 coding sequence is TGTGCCATCAGTCCCTCACGGGGCCAAAGACCCTACGAGCAGTACTTC. Protein sequence: CAISPSRGQRPYEQYF. V usage is TRBV10-3 and J usage is TRBJ2-7; D tentatively reads TRBD1 or TRBD2 (5 bases each). Germline-derived CDR1 and CDR2 are ENHRY and SYGVKD. V dropped 5 bases and J dropped 2 bases, with 19 bases sitting between them. The length of the CDR3 is 16 residues.

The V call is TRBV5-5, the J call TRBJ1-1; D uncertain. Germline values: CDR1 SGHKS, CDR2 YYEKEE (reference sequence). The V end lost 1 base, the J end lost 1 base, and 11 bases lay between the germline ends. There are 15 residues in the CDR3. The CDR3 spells CASSLLPAWNTEAFF. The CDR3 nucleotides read TGTGCCAGCAGCTTGTTACCAGCCTGGAACACTGAAGCTTTCTTT.

CDR3: CASSLGLAGEDTQYF. The CDR3 nucleotides are TGTGCCAGCAGCTTAGGACTAGCGGGAGAAGATACGCAGTATTTT. The chain carries TRBV5-6 and TRBJ2-3, with 13 bases aligning to TRBD2. The V gene end was trimmed by 2 bases and the J gene end by 5 bases; junction bases not matched to a gene: 2. Germline V lookup: CDR1 SGHDT, CDR2 YYEEEE. The CDR3 sequence is 15 residues long.

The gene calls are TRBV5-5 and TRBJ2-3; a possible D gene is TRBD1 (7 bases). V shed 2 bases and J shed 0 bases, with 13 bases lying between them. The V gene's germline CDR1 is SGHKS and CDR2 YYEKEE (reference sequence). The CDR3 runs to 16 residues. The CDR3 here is CASSFMTGTSTDTQYF. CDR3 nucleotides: TGTGCCAGCAGCTTTATGACAGGGACTAGCACAGATACGCAGTATTTT.

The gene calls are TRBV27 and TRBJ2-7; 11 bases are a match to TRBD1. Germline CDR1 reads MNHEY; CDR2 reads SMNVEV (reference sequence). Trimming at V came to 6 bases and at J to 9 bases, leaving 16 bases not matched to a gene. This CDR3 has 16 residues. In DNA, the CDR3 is TGTGCCAGCAGCCCAATACCCGGGACAGGGGGTAGGGGGCAGTACTTC. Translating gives CASSPIPGTGGRGQYF.

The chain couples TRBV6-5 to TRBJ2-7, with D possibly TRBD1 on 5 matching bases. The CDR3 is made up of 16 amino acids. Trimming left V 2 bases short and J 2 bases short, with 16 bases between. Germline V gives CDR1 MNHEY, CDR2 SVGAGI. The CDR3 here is CASSYSRRTSTYEQYF. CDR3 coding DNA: TGTGCCAGCAGTTACAGTAGGCGGACATCCACCTACGAGCAGTACTTC.

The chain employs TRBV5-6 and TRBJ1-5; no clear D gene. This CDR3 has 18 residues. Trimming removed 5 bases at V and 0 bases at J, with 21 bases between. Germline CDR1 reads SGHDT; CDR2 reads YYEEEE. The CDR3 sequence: CASSLSGLSIPSNQPQHF. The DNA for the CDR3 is TGTGCCAGCAGTTTATCCGGGTTGTCCATCCCTAGCAATCAGCCCCAGCATTTT.

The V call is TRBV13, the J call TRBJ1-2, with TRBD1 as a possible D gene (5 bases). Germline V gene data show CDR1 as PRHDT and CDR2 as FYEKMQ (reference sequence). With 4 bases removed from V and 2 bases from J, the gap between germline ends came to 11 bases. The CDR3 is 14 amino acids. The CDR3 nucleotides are TGTGCCAGCAGCTCTGGACAAGAGAACTATGGCTACACCTTC. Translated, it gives CASSSGQENYGYTF.

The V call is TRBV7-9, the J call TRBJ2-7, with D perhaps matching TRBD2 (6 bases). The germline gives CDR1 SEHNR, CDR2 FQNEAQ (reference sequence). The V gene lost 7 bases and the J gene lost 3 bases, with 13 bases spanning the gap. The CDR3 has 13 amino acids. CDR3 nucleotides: TGTGCCAGCACTCGTCCGGGGGACTACGAGCAGTACTTC. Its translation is CASTRPGDYEQYF.

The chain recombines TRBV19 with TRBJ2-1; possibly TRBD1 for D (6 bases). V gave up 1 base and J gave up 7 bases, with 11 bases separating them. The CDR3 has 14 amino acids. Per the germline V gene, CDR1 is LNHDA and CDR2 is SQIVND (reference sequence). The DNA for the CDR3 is TGTGCCAGTAGTATAGGCAGGGGCAGAAATGAGCAGTTCTTC. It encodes CASSIGRGRNEQFF. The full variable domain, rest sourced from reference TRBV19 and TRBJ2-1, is DGGITQSPKYLFRKEGQNVTLSCEQNLNHDAMYWYRQDPGQGLRLIYYSQIVNDFQKGDIAEGYSVSREKKESFPLTVTSAQKNPTAFYLCASSIGRGRNEQFFGPGTRLTVL.

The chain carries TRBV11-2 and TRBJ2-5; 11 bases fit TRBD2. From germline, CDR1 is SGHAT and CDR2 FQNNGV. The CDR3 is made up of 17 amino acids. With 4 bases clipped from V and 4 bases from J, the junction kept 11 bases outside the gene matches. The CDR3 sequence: CASSSYYGTSGVETQYF. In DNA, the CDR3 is TGTGCCAGCAGCTCCTACTACGGGACTAGCGGCGTAGAGACCCAGTACTTC.

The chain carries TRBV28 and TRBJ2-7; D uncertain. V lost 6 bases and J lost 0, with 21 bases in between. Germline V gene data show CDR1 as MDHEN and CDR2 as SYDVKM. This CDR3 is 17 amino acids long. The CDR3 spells CASSSYGGPYSSYEQYF. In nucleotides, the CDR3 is TGTGCCAGCAGCTCCTATGGCGGTCCATACAGCTCCTACGAGCAGTACTTC.

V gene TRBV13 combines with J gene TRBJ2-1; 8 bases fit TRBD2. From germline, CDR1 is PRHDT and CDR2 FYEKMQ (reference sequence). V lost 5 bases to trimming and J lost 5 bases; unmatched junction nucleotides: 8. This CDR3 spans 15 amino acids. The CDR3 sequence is CASSRGGEGDNEQFF. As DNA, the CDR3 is TGTGCCAGCAGCCGGGGGGGTGAGGGTGACAATGAGCAGTTCTTC.